A single sample is the source of the 9 T cell receptor beta chains below, sequenced in a study of neoadjuvant anti-PD-1 for oral cavity cancer. Sequencing used immunoSEQ multiplex PCR; TCRdb keeps in-frame clones, though not all of them. The sample yields approximately 37,000 clones, 80% to 90% seen once. The starting material was PBMCs, obtained before nivolumab (anti-PD-1) treatment. The receptor source for this set is a person aged 35-79 years with oral cavity squamous cell carcinoma.

The chain combines TRBV27 with TRBJ2-7; D is unresolved. V gave up 4 bases and J gave up 7 bases, with 14 bases separating them. CDR3 length: 13 residues. Germline V gene data show CDR1 as MNHEY and CDR2 as SMNVEV (reference sequence). CDR3 sequence (DNA): TGTGCCAGCAGTTCCTGGACGATGAGTGAGCAGTACTTC. Translating it yields CASSSWTMSEQYF.

The V and J genes are TRBV19 and TRBJ1-6; D gene unclear. Trimming removed 2 bases at V and 7 bases at J, with 12 bases between. The CDR3 length is 15 residues. Per the germline V gene, CDR1 is LNHDA and CDR2 is SQIVND (reference sequence). CDR3 nucleotides: TGTGCCAGTAGTATACCTCCGGGTCGCAATTCACCCCTCCACTTT. Amino acid sequence: CASSIPPGRNSPLHF.

This clone was observed a single time. The chain carries TRBV7-2 and TRBJ1-2, with D perhaps matching TRBD1 (6 bases). The CDR3 has 13 amino acids. With 4 bases removed from V and 4 bases from J, the gap between germline ends came to 10 bases. Germline-derived CDR1 and CDR2 are SGHTA and FQGNSA. CDR3 protein: CASSSRQVYGYTF. The DNA for the CDR3 is TGTGCCAGCAGCTCGCGACAGGTCTATGGCTACACCTTC.

The V and J genes are TRBV9 and TRBJ1-6; 8 bases line up with TRBD1. The V segment lost 10 bases and the J segment 11 bases; nucleotides outside the gene matches: 20. The germline CDR1 and CDR2 sequences are SGDLS and YYNGEE. This CDR3 contains 16 residues. This chain's CDR3 is CALRDRWDKGGPPLHF. In nucleotides, the CDR3 is TGTGCCCTCCGGGACAGGTGGGATAAGGGTGGCCCACCCCTCCACTTT.

This chain uses TRBV29-1 with TRBJ2-2, with 7 positions matching TRBD2. Per germline, CDR1 SQVTM and CDR2 ANQGSEA. This CDR3 has 14 amino acids. The V and J ends lost 3 bases and 2 bases, in that order; junction bases with no gene match: 3. In DNA, the CDR3 is TGCAGCGTTGAGCGGGGGAGTAACACCGGGGAGCTGTTTTTT. Translating it yields CSVERGSNTGELFF.

This chain connects TRBV2 to TRBJ2-1; no clear D gene. This CDR3 has 12 residues. CDR1 and CDR2 from the germline V gene are SNHLY and FYNNEI. V shed 6 bases and J shed 6 bases, with 9 bases lying between them. CDR3 loop: CASRPPPNEQFF. As DNA, the CDR3 is TGTGCCAGCAGACCTCCCCCCAATGAGCAGTTCTTC.

This clone is medium-sized by share. For the CDR3, the DNA is TGTGCCAGCAGCTTAGGCCCAGGAGGGGTCGAGGAAGCTTTCTTT. The encoded protein is CASSLGPGGVEEAFF. This chain uses TRBV11-2 with TRBJ1-1, with a tentative D call TRBD1 (5 bases). The CDR3 consists of 15 residues. Trimming left V 1 base short and J 8 bases short, with 17 bases between. CDR1 and CDR2 (germline): SGHAT, FQNNGV.

In its sample, this clone was seen a few times. This rearrangement joins TRBV5-4 to TRBJ2-5, with D possibly matching TRBD1 (6 bases). CDR1 and CDR2 from the germline V gene are SGHNT and YYREEE (reference sequence). V lost 3 bases to trimming and J lost 5 bases, with 11 bases between them. This CDR3 comprises 13 residues. The CDR3 loop is CASSWGQWETQYF. For the CDR3, the DNA is TGTGCCAGCAGCTGGGGACAATGGGAGACCCAGTACTTC.

This clone was counted only a few times. The chain employs TRBV6-5 and TRBJ1-1; D unclear. Germline V lookup: CDR1 MNHEY, CDR2 SVGAGI. The V and J ends lost 6 bases and 1 base respectively, with 12 bases between them. CDR3 length: 14 amino acids. The CDR3 loop reads CASSPREENTEAFF. CDR3 sequence (DNA): TGTGCCAGCAGCCCGAGGGAAGAGAACACTGAAGCTTTCTTT.